The rows below give T cell receptor beta chains drawn from one sample of a study of blood T cell repertoires in COVID-19. Assay: immunoSEQ multiplex PCR; the TCRdb copy retains only in-frame clones and omits some. Found here are some 240,000 clones, about 90% of them singletons; the top ten hold around 0.84%. The sample taken for sequencing was peripheral blood. The receptors come from a man aged 55 to 70 with COVID-19, enrolled during active disease. The CDR3 runs from the conserved cysteine through the conserved F or W. The D gene is left open where the match is weak. Clone sizes are given selectively: once, few, many, or a class where the clone is expanded.

clone size: -
V gene: TRBV7-3
D gene: TRBD2
J gene: TRBJ2-3
CDR3 protein: CASSSGTSPLRNTQYF
CDR3 DNA: TGTGCCAGCAGCTCTGGGACTAGCCCTTTGAGGAATACGCAGTATTTT

clone size: once
V gene: TRBV4-2
D gene: -
J gene: TRBJ1-2
CDR3 protein: CASSPRGGRGVDGYTF
CDR3 DNA: TGTGCCAGCAGCCCCCGGGGGGGCAGGGGAGTCGATGGCTACACCTTC

clone size: -
V gene: TRBV5-8
D gene: -
J gene: TRBJ1-6
CDR3 protein: CASSLVGRSSYNSPLHF
CDR3 DNA: TGTGCCAGCAGCTTGGTTGGGAGGAGCTCCTATAATTCACCCCTCCACTTT

clone size: -
V gene: TRBV21-1
D gene: -
J gene: TRBJ2-3
CDR3 protein: CASSTKTSGGAVRYF
CDR3 DNA: TGTGCCAGCAGCACAAAAACTAGCGGGGGTGCCGTCCGGTATTTT

clone size: -
V gene: TRBV5-4
D gene: -
J gene: TRBJ1-2
CDR3 protein: CASSLRGNYGYTF
CDR3 DNA: TGTGCCAGCAGCTTGCGGGGAAACTATGGCTACACCTTC

clone size: -
V gene: TRBV2
D gene: -
J gene: TRBJ1-6
CDR3 protein: CASSDRGYNSPLHF
CDR3 DNA: TGTGCCAGCAGTGATAGGGGTTATAATTCACCCCTCCACTTT

clone size: -
V gene: TRBV6-2/TRBV6-3
D gene: TRBD1
J gene: TRBJ1-5
CDR3 protein: CASSYYRGQPQHF
CDR3 DNA: TGTGCCAGCAGTTATTACAGGGGACAGCCCCAGCATTTT

clone size: -
V gene: TRBV2
D gene: TRBD1
J gene: TRBJ1-4
CDR3 protein: CASSTQGVNEKLFF
CDR3 DNA: TGTGCCAGCAGTACGCAGGGGGTTAATGAAAAACTGTTTTTT

clone size: -
V gene: TRBV5-4
D gene: -
J gene: TRBJ2-7
CDR3 protein: CASSLRGSYEQYF
CDR3 DNA: TGTGCCAGCAGCTTGAGGGGTTCCTACGAGCAGTACTTC

clone size: -
V gene: TRBV7-2
D gene: TRBD1
J gene: TRBJ1-2
CDR3 protein: CASSSRQGASNYGYTF
CDR3 DNA: TGTGCCAGCAGCTCTAGACAGGGGGCGTCTAACTATGGCTACACCTTC

clone size: -
V gene: TRBV11-2
D gene: -
J gene: TRBJ1-1
CDR3 protein: CASSFVSGNTEAFF
CDR3 DNA: TGTGCCAGCAGCTTTGTTTCAGGGAACACTGAAGCTTTCTTT

clone size: -
V gene: TRBV5-1
D gene: -
J gene: TRBJ2-3
CDR3 protein: CASSSGNAFTDTQYF
CDR3 DNA: TGCGCCAGCAGTTCCGGGAATGCGTTTACAGATACGCAGTATTTT

clone size: -
V gene: TRBV10-1
D gene: TRBD1
J gene: TRBJ2-3
CDR3 protein: CASSYQDRDVNTQYF
CDR3 DNA: TGCGCCAGCAGCTATCAAGACAGGGATGTGAATACGCAGTATTTT

clone size: -
V gene: TRBV6-5
D gene: -
J gene: TRBJ1-6
CDR3 protein: CASSYSIQGDNSPLHF
CDR3 DNA: TGTGCCAGCAGTTACTCCATCCAGGGTGATAATTCACCCCTCCACTTT

clone size: -
V gene: TRBV23-1
D gene: TRBD1
J gene: TRBJ1-1
CDR3 protein: CASSLNRGQGETGAFF
CDR3 DNA: TGCGCCAGCAGTCTAAATCGAGGACAGGGGGAAACGGGAGCTTTCTTT

clone size: -
V gene: TRBV4-1
D gene: TRBD1
J gene: TRBJ1-2
CDR3 protein: CASSQDRANYGYTF
CDR3 DNA: TGCGCCAGCAGCCAGGACAGGGCGAACTATGGCTACACCTTC

clone size: -
V gene: TRBV10-2
D gene: -
J gene: TRBJ1-6
CDR3 protein: CASSEAGGSPLHF
CDR3 DNA: TGCGCCAGCAGTGAGGCCGGGGGGTCACCCCTCCACTTT